A selection of T cell receptor beta chains follows, all from one sample in a study of blood T cell repertoires in COVID-19. The assay was immunoSEQ multiplex PCR, and TCRdb's table has in-frame clones only and misses some. The sample contains hundreds of thousands of clones, over 85% of which appear only once. Material: PBMCs or T cells enriched from blood (not recorded which). Receptors originate from a man in his 60s who had recovered from COVID-19. Both conserved end residues are part of each CDR3. The D gene is left open where the match is weak. Clone size, where shown, is once, few, many, or a class for clones that have expanded.

V gene	J gene	clone size	D gene	CDR3 protein	CDR3 DNA
TRBV19	TRBJ2-2	-	TRBD2	CARRKQTGLAINTGELFF	TGTGCCAGGAGAAAGCAAACCGGACTAGCTATAAACACCGGGGAGCTGTTTTTT
TRBV6-5	TRBJ2-3	-	TRBD1	CASTTPGQGRDTQYF	TGTGCCAGCACGACACCGGGACAGGGCAGAGATACGCAGTATTTT
TRBV10-3	TRBJ2-7	-	-	CAISEGRSYEQYF	TGTGCCATCAGTGAGGGCAGAAGCTACGAGCAGTACTTC
TRBV19	TRBJ2-3	-	-	CASSIGYGTPGAQYF	TGTGCCAGTAGTATAGGATACGGGACCCCGGGGGCGCAGTATTTT
TRBV11-3	TRBJ2-1	-	TRBD2	CASSSLLAGGNNEQFF	TGTGCCAGCAGCTCCCTCCTCGCGGGAGGTAACAATGAGCAGTTCTTC
TRBV7-9	TRBJ1-2	-	TRBD1	CASSTGTGEYYGYTF	TGTGCCAGCAGCACAGGGACAGGGGAATACTATGGCTACACCTTC
TRBV6-5	TRBJ1-4	-	-	CASSSQGNEKLFF	TGTGCCAGCAGCTCTCAGGGAAACGAAAAACTGTTTTTT
TRBV7-2	TRBJ2-5	-	TRBD1	CASSKRQGGETQYF	TGTGCCAGCAGCAAACGACAGGGGGGGGAGACCCAGTACTTC
TRBV9	TRBJ1-3	few	-	CASSVGRRAVGTIYF	TGTGCCAGCAGCGTAGGACGGAGGGCCGTGGGGACCATATATTTT
TRBV6-5	TRBJ2-7	once	TRBD2	CASSYGRVPSYEQYF	TGTGCCAGCAGTTACGGGAGGGTCCCCTCCTACGAGCAGTACTTC
TRBV6-5	TRBJ2-7	-	-	CASSYNRDTSYEQYF	TGTGCCAGCAGTTACAACCGGGACACGTCCTACGAGCAGTACTTC
TRBV6-1	TRBJ2-7	-	TRBD2	CASSEARLAVHF	TGTGCCAGCAGTGAAGCGAGACTAGCGGTTCACTTC
TRBV24-1	TRBJ1-2	-	-	CATSGLYGYTF	TGTGCCACCAGTGGTCTTTATGGCTACACCTTC
TRBV5-4	TRBJ2-2	-	-	CASSLPRSANTGELFF	TGTGCCAGCAGCTTGCCGCGGAGCGCGAACACCGGGGAGCTGTTTTTT
TRBV7-2	TRBJ2-3	-	TRBD2	CASSPGTSGGQDTQYF	TGTGCCAGCAGCCCTGGGACTAGCGGGGGTCAAGATACGCAGTATTTT
TRBV24-1	TRBJ2-3	-	TRBD1	CATSDKGARSTDTQYF	TGTGCCACCAGTGACAAGGGGGCGAGATCCACAGATACGCAGTATTTT
TRBV18	TRBJ2-1	once	TRBD2	CASSFTSGTSGREGREQFF	TGTGCCAGCTCCTTCACTTCCGGGACTAGCGGGAGGGAAGGCCGGGAGCAGTTCTTC
TRBV19	TRBJ1-1	-	-	CASSSQAGTEAFF	TGTGCCAGTAGTTCGCAGGCGGGAACTGAAGCTTTCTTT
TRBV4-1	TRBJ1-1	-	-	CASSQDYSGSMGAFF	TGCGCCAGCAGCCAAGATTATTCAGGGTCTATGGGAGCTTTCTTT
TRBV5-1	TRBJ2-1	-	TRBD2	CASGTQLAGTDSSYNEQFF	TGCGCCAGCGGAACCCAGCTAGCGGGTACGGACAGCTCCTACAATGAGCAGTTCTTC
TRBV10-3	TRBJ1-1	-	TRBD1	CAISSGQGLNTEAFF	TGTGCCATCAGCTCGGGACAGGGGTTGAACACTGAAGCTTTCTTT
TRBV7-3	TRBJ2-6	-	TRBD1	CASSLTNPRRQGAYSGANVLTF	TGTGCCAGCAGCTTAACCAACCCACGAAGACAGGGGGCTTACTCTGGGGCCAACGTCCTGACTTTC
TRBV7-8	TRBJ2-7	-	TRBD2	CASSSTSGGFEQYF	TGTGCCAGCAGCTCTACTAGCGGGGGGTTTGAGCAGTACTTC
TRBV19	TRBJ2-1	-	TRBD2	CASSRGAGTSGLNEQFF	TGTGCCAGTAGTAGGGGAGCCGGGACTAGCGGACTCAATGAGCAGTTCTTC
TRBV7-2	TRBJ2-3	once	-	CASSLGGLYTDTQYF	TGTGCCAGCAGCTTAGGCGGTCTGTACACAGATACGCAGTATTTT
TRBV30	TRBJ2-6	-	TRBD1	CAWSIRGLVSGANVLTF	TGTGCCTGGAGTATAAGGGGGCTAGTCTCTGGGGCCAACGTCCTGACTTTC
TRBV6-5	TRBJ1-5	once	-	CASTKDSHQPQHF	TGTGCCAGCACAAAAGACAGTCATCAGCCCCAGCATTTT
TRBV24-1	TRBJ2-1	-	-	CATSADSSPYNEQFF	TGTGCCACCAGTGCTGACTCCTCGCCCTACAATGAGCAGTTCTTC
TRBV6-5	TRBJ2-7	-	-	CASSYFPSETYEQYF	TGTGCCAGCAGTTATTTTCCTAGCGAGACCTACGAGCAGTACTTC
TRBV12-3/TRBV12-4	TRBJ2-2	once	TRBD2	CASSLGGTGELFF	TGTGCCAGCAGCCTGGGGGGGACCGGGGAGCTGTTTTTT
TRBV15	TRBJ1-4	-	TRBD1	CATSRAGTANEKLFF	TGTGCCACCAGCAGAGCCGGGACAGCTAATGAAAAACTGTTTTTT
TRBV10-3	TRBJ1-1	-	-	CAISDPEGFGEAFF	TGTGCCATCAGTGACCCTGAGGGATTTGGTGAAGCTTTCTTT
TRBV6-6	TRBJ2-5	-	-	CASSHSARETQYF	TGTGCCAGCAGTCACTCGGCCCGCGAGACCCAGTACTTC
TRBV18	TRBJ1-1	-	-	CASSPPSTANTEAFF	TGTGCCAGCTCACCACCGAGTACAGCGAACACTGAAGCTTTCTTT
TRBV25-1	TRBJ2-7	-	-	CASSESGHYSYEQYF	TGTGCCAGCAGTGAATCAGGGCACTACTCCTACGAGCAGTACTTC
TRBV27	TRBJ2-2	once	-	CASSLSLAQTGLTGELFF	TGTGCCAGCAGTTTATCCCTCGCCCAAACAGGGCTTACCGGGGAGCTGTTTTTT
TRBV7-3	TRBJ2-5	-	-	CASTYKGVGETQYF	TGTGCCAGCACTTACAAGGGGGTAGGTGAGACCCAGTACTTC
TRBV6-2/TRBV6-3	TRBJ2-7	-	TRBD1	CASSYVARDSEQYF	TGTGCCAGCAGTTACGTAGCTCGGGACAGCGAGCAGTACTTC
TRBV25-1	TRBJ2-5	-	-	CASSESPGGETQYF	TGTGCCAGCAGTGAATCACCCGGGGGAGAGACCCAGTACTTC
TRBV13	TRBJ1-2	-	-	CASSLQGAYGYTF	TGTGCCAGCAGCTTACAAGGGGCCTATGGCTACACCTTC
TRBV9	TRBJ1-1	-	-	CASSVGEGRVTEAFF	TGTGCCAGCAGCGTAGGTGAGGGGAGGGTCACTGAAGCTTTCTTT
TRBV15	TRBJ2-5	once	TRBD1	CATSPKDRGFVTQYF	TGTGCCACCAGCCCCAAAGACAGGGGCTTTGTGACCCAGTACTTC
TRBV4-1	TRBJ2-6	-	TRBD1	CASSQTGTGSGANVLTF	TGCGCCAGCAGCCAGACCGGGACAGGCTCTGGGGCCAACGTCCTGACTTTC
TRBV7-2	TRBJ2-3	-	TRBD2	CASSLAPAGGPYSDTQYF	TGTGCCAGCAGCTTAGCCCCAGCGGGGGGGCCATATTCAGATACGCAGTATTTT
TRBV7-9	TRBJ1-1	-	-	CASSLASGSMNTEAFF	TGTGCCAGCAGCTTAGCGTCCGGGTCCATGAACACTGAAGCTTTCTTT
TRBV7-2	TRBJ1-5	-	TRBD1	CASSPTAGGINQPQHF	TGTGCCAGCAGCCCGACGGCAGGGGGAATCAATCAGCCCCAGCATTTT
TRBV19	TRBJ1-6	-	TRBD1	CASMGTGGIGSPLHF	TGTGCCAGTATGGGTACAGGGGGTATCGGTTCACCCCTCCACTTT
TRBV27	TRBJ2-7	-	TRBD2	CASSLFLAGNYEQYF	TGTGCCAGCAGTTTATTTCTAGCGGGGAACTACGAGCAGTACTTC
TRBV2	TRBJ2-5	-	-	CASSRGIQETQYF	TGTGCCAGCAGTAGGGGAATACAAGAGACCCAGTACTTC
TRBV4-1	TRBJ2-5	-	TRBD2	CASSREGETQYF	TGCGCCAGCAGCCGGGAGGGAGAGACCCAGTACTTC
TRBV27	TRBJ2-3	once	TRBD1	CASSMDRRSADTQYF	TGTGCCAGCAGTATGGACAGGCGGAGCGCAGATACGCAGTATTTT
TRBV5-1	TRBJ1-1	-	-	CASSLGSGTEAFF	TGCGCCAGCAGCTTGGGGTCGGGCACTGAAGCTTTCTTT
TRBV2	TRBJ2-2	-	-	CASSDVLRSSNTGELFF	TGTGCCAGCAGCGACGTCCTCCGGAGCTCGAACACCGGGGAGCTGTTTTTT
TRBV7-9	TRBJ1-5	-	TRBD1	CASSDRTGSNQPQHF	TGTGCCAGCAGCGATAGGACAGGCAGCAATCAGCCCCAGCATTTT
TRBV14	TRBJ1-4	-	-	CASSLRGSNEKLFF	TGTGCCAGCAGCCTCAGGGGTTCCAATGAAAAACTGTTTTTT